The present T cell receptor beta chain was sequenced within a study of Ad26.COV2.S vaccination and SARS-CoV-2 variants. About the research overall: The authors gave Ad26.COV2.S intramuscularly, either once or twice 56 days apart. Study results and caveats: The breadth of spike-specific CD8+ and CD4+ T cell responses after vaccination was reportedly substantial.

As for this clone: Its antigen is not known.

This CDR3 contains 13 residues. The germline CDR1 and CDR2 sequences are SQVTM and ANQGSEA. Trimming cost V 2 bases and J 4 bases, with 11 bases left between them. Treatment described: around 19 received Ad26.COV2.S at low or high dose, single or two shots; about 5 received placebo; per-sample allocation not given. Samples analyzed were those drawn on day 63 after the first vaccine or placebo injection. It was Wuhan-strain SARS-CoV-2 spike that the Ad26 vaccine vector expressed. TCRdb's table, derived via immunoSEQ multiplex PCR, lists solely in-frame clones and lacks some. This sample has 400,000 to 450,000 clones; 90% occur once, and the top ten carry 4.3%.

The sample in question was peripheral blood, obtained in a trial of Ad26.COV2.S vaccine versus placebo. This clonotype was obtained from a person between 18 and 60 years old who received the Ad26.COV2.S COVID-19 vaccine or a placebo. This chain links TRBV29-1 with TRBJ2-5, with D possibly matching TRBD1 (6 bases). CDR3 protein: CSVERQVGETQYF. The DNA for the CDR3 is TGCAGCGTTGAAAGACAGGTTGGAGAGACCCAGTACTTC.